A selection of T cell receptor beta chains follows, all from one sample in a study of blood T cell repertoires in COVID-19. Sequenced by immunoSEQ multiplex PCR; TCRdb stores in-frame clones only, minus some. The table records some 37,000 clones, approximately 81% of them present only once. The sample was peripheral blood. The source of these receptors is a man older than 75 with active or convalescent COVID-19. The CDR3 runs from the conserved cysteine through the conserved F or W. D genes are given only for firm matches. Rows give clone size only sometimes, using once, few, many, or a class for an expanded clone.

clone size,CDR3 length,J gene,V gene,D gene,CDR3 protein,CDR3 DNA
few,14,TRBJ1-1,TRBV27,-,CASSLSRGDTEAFF,TGTGCCAGCAGTTTAAGCAGGGGTGACACTGAAGCTTTCTTT
-,16,TRBJ1-1,TRBV11-3,-,CASSLGTRTGNTEAFF,TGTGCCAGCAGCTTAGGAACACGCACAGGGAACACTGAAGCTTTCTTT
once,14,TRBJ1-6,TRBV9,-,CASSVTHYNSPLHF,TGTGCCAGCAGCGTGACACACTATAATTCACCCCTCCACTTT
-,17,TRBJ2-3,TRBV7-2,-,CASSTFPRGSKGDTQYF,TGTGCCAGCAGTACCTTCCCGAGAGGTAGTAAAGGAGATACGCAGTATTTT
-,15,TRBJ2-3,TRBV9,TRBD2,CASSVAGGSTDTQYF,TGTGCCAGCAGCGTCGCGGGGGGGAGCACAGATACGCAGTATTTT
once,16,TRBJ1-1,TRBV9,TRBD1,CASTELRQGMNTEAFF,TGTGCCAGCACCGAACTAAGACAGGGCATGAACACTGAAGCTTTCTTT
-,16,TRBJ2-3,TRBV24-1,TRBD2,CATSDSTSGNTDTQYF,TGTGCCACCAGTGATTCTACTAGCGGAAACACAGATACGCAGTATTTT
-,16,TRBJ2-7,TRBV11-1,TRBD2,CASSISSGVISYEQYF,TGTGCCAGCAGCATATCTAGCGGGGTCATCTCCTACGAGCAGTACTTC
-,14,TRBJ2-3,TRBV10-2,TRBD1,CASSRTGEIDTQYF,TGCGCCAGCAGCAGGACAGGAGAAATAGATACGCAGTATTTT
-,14,TRBJ1-6,TRBV30,-,CAWSSGSLDSPLHF,TGTGCCTGGAGTTCAGGGTCCTTGGATTCACCCCTCCACTTT
-,18,TRBJ2-3,TRBV7-8,TRBD2,CASSLGVSGGHSVDTQYF,TGTGCCAGCAGCTTAGGGGTTAGCGGGGGCCATTCGGTAGATACGCAGTATTTT
-,15,TRBJ1-5,TRBV7-3,-,CATRGPSDPNQPQHF,TGTGCCACCCGAGGGCCCAGCGATCCTAATCAGCCCCAGCATTTT
once,13,TRBJ2-2,TRBV4-1,-,CASSRPYTGELFF,TGCGCCAGCAGCCGGCCTTACACCGGGGAGCTGTTTTTT
-,14,TRBJ2-5,TRBV7-3,-,CASSLAGRGETQYF,TGTGCCAGCAGCTTAGCGGGGCGCGGAGAGACCCAGTACTTC
-,15,TRBJ2-7,TRBV6-2/TRBV6-3,TRBD1,CASSAPGQGAYEQYF,TGTGCCAGCAGTGCACCGGGACAGGGGGCTTACGAGCAGTACTTC
-,14,TRBJ1-5,TRBV2,TRBD1,CASSYRDRAQPQHF,TGTGCCAGCAGTTACCGGGACAGGGCTCAGCCCCAGCATTTT
-,12,TRBJ2-5,TRBV5-8,-,CASSLQLRGQYF,TGTGCCAGCAGCTTACAACTCCGGGGCCAGTACTTC
-,17,TRBJ1-2,TRBV2,TRBD1,CASSHEAPRTGNYGYTF,TGTGCCAGCAGCCACGAGGCTCCGCGGACAGGAAACTATGGCTACACCTTC
-,13,TRBJ2-1,TRBV11-3,-,CASSLHQDNEQFF,TGTGCCAGCAGCTTGCACCAGGACAATGAGCAGTTCTTC
many,16,TRBJ2-3,TRBV2,TRBD1,CASSTRTGTSTDTQYF,TGTGCCAGCAGTACCCGGACAGGGACTTCGACAGATACGCAGTATTTT
-,14,TRBJ2-6,TRBV6-5,-,CASRFVSGANVLTF,TGTGCCAGCCGTTTCGTATCTGGGGCCAACGTCCTGACTTTC
-,13,TRBJ1-1,TRBV5-1,-,CASSLTANTEAFF,TGCGCCAGCAGCTTGACAGCTAACACTGAAGCTTTCTTT
once,15,TRBJ2-7,TRBV7-9,-,CASSPPGTRDYEQYF,TGTGCCAGCAGCCCGCCCGGGACAAGAGACTACGAGCAGTACTTC
-,19,TRBJ2-1,TRBV27,-,CASSPGQGSDPLGFNEQFF,TGTGCCAGCAGTCCAGGTCAGGGGAGTGACCCCCTGGGGTTCAATGAGCAGTTCTTC
medium-sized,16,TRBJ2-7,TRBV4-3,-,CASSQDREAGFNEQYF,TGCGCCAGCAGCCAAGATAGGGAGGCGGGATTCAACGAGCAGTACTTC
-,16,TRBJ2-2,TRBV6-1,TRBD2,CASSGLAGRNTGELFF,TGTGCCAGCAGTGGGTTAGCGGGGAGAAACACCGGGGAGCTGTTTTTT
-,14,TRBJ2-5,TRBV7-2,-,CASSLIRGQETQYF,TGTGCCAGCAGCTTAATCAGGGGCCAAGAGACCCAGTACTTC
-,14,TRBJ2-7,TRBV5-5,TRBD1,CASSDGTGIYEQYF,TGTGCCAGCAGCGACGGGACAGGGATATACGAGCAGTACTTC
once,13,TRBJ2-1,TRBV4-2,TRBD2,CASSQGGTSKVLF,TGTGCCAGCAGCCAAGGAGGGACTAGCAAAGTGCTCTTC
-,15,TRBJ2-2,TRBV3-1/TRBV3-2,-,CASSPPGYSTGELFF,TGTGCCAGCAGCCCCCCCGGATACAGCACCGGGGAGCTGTTTTTT
few,12,TRBJ1-2,TRBV12-2,-,CASTKIFNGYTF,TGTGCAAGTACTAAGATTTTTAATGGCTACACCTTC
-,13,TRBJ2-3,TRBV5-1,-,CASSLSDTDTQYF,TGCGCCAGCAGCTTGTCAGACACAGATACGCAGTATTTT
-,14,TRBJ2-1,TRBV30,-,CAWTRDSLYNEQFF,TGTGCCTGGACCCGGGACTCCCTTTACAATGAGCAGTTCTTC
-,14,TRBJ2-7,TRBV10-3,TRBD1,CAIGPGQGINEQYF,TGTGCCATCGGACCGGGACAGGGTATCAACGAGCAGTACTTC
few,13,TRBJ2-6,TRBV12-5,-,CASCASGANVLTF,TGTGCTAGTTGCGCCTCTGGGGCCAACGTCCTGACTTTC